The 22 T cell receptor beta chains below all came from one sample that was sequenced in a study of T cells in Graves' hyperthyroidism and ophthalmopathy. TCR beta CDR3 regions were amplified from RNA transcripts. HTBI primers were employed in a first-round RT-PCR of the TCR CDR3. In TCRdb, the multiplex PCR reads were re-called with MiXCR into one record per CDR3 protein. The repertoire includes fewer than 400,000 distinct CDR3 sequences, around 16% of them detected once, and roughly 26% sits in the top ten. The sample consisted of blood. These receptors were taken from a woman between 18 and 29 years old with Graves' hyperthyroidism that later progressed to Graves' ophthalmopathy.

This clonotype has just a few counts. The chain couples TRBV27 to TRBJ2-7; tentatively, D is TRBD1 (6 bases). The V end lost 6 bases, the J end lost 3 bases, and 18 bases lay between the germline ends. CDR1 MNHEY and CDR2 SMNVEV come from the germline V gene (reference sequence). CDR3 size: 15 residues. The CDR3: CASRPGDGTHYEQYF. As DNA, the CDR3 is TGTGCCAGCAGACCAGGGGACGGGACCCACTACGAGCAGTACTTC.

This clonotype was found many times. In DNA form, the CDR3 reads TGCGCCAGCAGCTCGGACAGGGGAACCTACGAGCAGTACTTC. This translates into CASSSDRGTYEQYF. The chain joins TRBV5-1 to TRBJ2-7; 9 bases agree with TRBD1. CDR3 length equals 14 residues. V shed 3 bases and J 2 bases; nucleotides not matched to a gene: 3. Germline CDR1 and CDR2: SGHRS and YFSETQ.

This clonotype was detected ten times or more. The genes are TRBV7-9 and TRBJ2-5; TRBD1 matches at 10 bases. Germline V gives CDR1 SEHNR, CDR2 FQNEAQ (reference sequence). This CDR3 has 14 amino acids. V was clipped by 4 bases and J by 5 bases; unmatched bases: 4. CDR3 nucleotides: TGTGCCAGCAGCTCGGGACAGGGGACGGAGACCCAGTACTTC. Protein sequence: CASSSGQGTETQYF.

This clonotype was counted at least ten times. CDR3 bases: TGTGCCAGCAGTTTTGGGACAGTCCTAGCCAAAAACATTCAGTACTTC. Protein sequence: CASSFGTVLAKNIQYF. This chain uses TRBV28 with TRBJ2-4; 7 bases agree with TRBD1. V was clipped by 3 bases and J by 0 bases; unmatched bases: 5. From germline, CDR1 is MDHEN and CDR2 SYDVKM. This CDR3 has 16 amino acids.

The chain has TRBV12-3 or TRBV12-4 and TRBJ2-7; TRBD2 agrees at 7 bases. The CDR3 is made up of 14 amino acids. V lost 7 bases and J lost 3; bases outside the gene matches: 9. The CDR3 DNA is TGTGCCAGCACGGGATCCGGGACTATCTACGAGCAGTACTTC. Amino acid sequence: CASTGSGTIYEQYF.

This chain connects TRBV19 to TRBJ2-3; maybe TRBD2 (6 bases). The V gene lost 5 bases and the J gene lost 0 bases, with 15 bases spanning the gap. This CDR3 region has 16 residues. Looked up from germline, CDR1 is LNHDA and CDR2 is SQIVND (reference sequence). The CDR3 region is CASSSRAGKSTDTQYF. For the CDR3, the DNA is TGTGCCAGTAGTTCCAGAGCGGGCAAAAGCACAGATACGCAGTATTTT.

V gene TRBV4-1 combines with J gene TRBJ2-1; 9 bases line up with TRBD1. This CDR3 is built from 16 residues. The trim removed 1 base at V and 6 bases at J, leaving 7 bases unmatched. From germline, CDR1 is MGHRA and CDR2 YSYEKL. CDR3: CASSQGVQGALNEQFF. The CDR3 DNA reads TGCGCCAGCAGCCAAGGGGTACAGGGGGCGCTCAATGAGCAGTTCTTC.

This clonotype appeared many times. The chain joins TRBV27 to TRBJ2-1, with 8 bases identical to TRBD2. The CDR3 length is 15 residues. The germline gives CDR1 MNHEY, CDR2 SMNVEV (reference sequence). Trimming removed 0 bases from V and 3 bases from J; junction bases left unmatched: 1. As DNA, the CDR3 is TGTGCCAGCAGTTTATCGAGCGGGGGCTACAATGAGCAGTTCTTC. Its protein product is CASSLSSGGYNEQFF.

This clonotype was seen at least ten times. This rearrangement joins TRBV3-1 to TRBJ1-5; possibly TRBD1 for D (5 bases). The CDR3 runs 16 residues. Trimming cost V 0 bases and J 2 bases, with 11 bases left between them. CDR1 is LGHDT and CDR2 is YNNKEL in the germline V gene (reference sequence). The CDR3 region has the DNA TGTGCCAGCAGCCAAGACGGGACGGGAGGCAATCAGCCCCAGCATTTT. Translation gives CASSQDGTGGNQPQHF.

This clonotype has ten or more counts. This chain uses TRBV5-1 with TRBJ2-1; 11 bases line up with TRBD2. This CDR3 is built from 17 residues. Germline V gene data show CDR1 as SGHRS and CDR2 as YFSETQ. Trimming cost V 4 bases and J 0 bases; bases outside gene matches: 6. The CDR3 reads CASSQASGRFSYNEQFF. Here the CDR3 DNA reads TGCGCCAGCAGCCAGGCTAGCGGGAGGTTCTCCTACAATGAGCAGTTCTTC.

V gene TRBV7-9 combines with J gene TRBJ2-3; D remains ambiguous. V shed 2 bases and J shed 0 bases, with 9 bases lying between them. This CDR3 region has 15 residues. Germline V gives CDR1 SEHNR, CDR2 FQNEAQ (reference sequence). CDR3 bases: TGTGCCAGCAGCTTATTCCTCGGGAGCACAGATACGCAGTATTTT. As protein: CASSLFLGSTDTQYF.

This clonotype occurred a few times. The chain is built from TRBV15 and TRBJ2-5; D perhaps matches TRBD2 (5 bases). The CDR3 consists of 14 residues. The V end was cut by 0 bases, the J end by 3 bases, with 8 bases between. Germline-derived CDR1 and CDR2 are LNHNV and YYDKDF (reference sequence). The CDR3 coding sequence is TGTGCCACCAGCAGAGATGTCGGGGAAGAGACCCAGTACTTC. Translating gives CATSRDVGEETQYF.

This clonotype was observed a few times. The V gene is TRBV6-2 or TRBV6-3, the J gene TRBJ2-7; the D is unclear. V dropped 0 bases and J dropped 6 bases, with 9 bases sitting between them. Per the germline V gene, CDR1 is MNHEY and CDR2 is SVGEGT. The CDR3 covers 13 residues. CDR3 amino acids: CASSYSVGSEQYF. The CDR3 bases are TGTGCCAGCAGTTACTCGGTGGGATCCGAGCAGTACTTC.

The sample holds a few counts of this clonotype. J is TRBJ1-4 and V is TRBV5-1, with D unclear. In germline, CDR1 is SGHRS, CDR2 YFSETQ. The CDR3 extends over 16 amino acids. V gave up 3 bases and J gave up 0 bases, with 12 bases separating them. CDR3 nucleotides: TGCGCCAGCAGCTCTGGAGGTACTGCAACTAATGAAAAACTGTTTTTT. It translates to CASSSGGTATNEKLFF.

This clonotype has at least ten counts. The chain recombines TRBV3-1 with TRBJ2-7; possible D gene TRBD2, 5 bases. CDR1 is LGHDT, CDR2 YNNKEL, per germline (reference sequence). The CDR3 is made up of 13 amino acids. Deletions cut 1 base from V and 4 bases from J, with 8 bases between. CDR3: CASSQGRLYEQYF. DNA of the CDR3: TGTGCCAGCAGCCAAGGGAGGCTGTACGAGCAGTACTTC.

The chain is built from TRBV4-3 and TRBJ2-7, with D perhaps matching TRBD2 (6 bases). The length of the CDR3 is 14 residues. Germline V gene data show CDR1 as LGHNA and CDR2 as YSLEER. V was pared by 4 bases and J by 5 bases, with 15 bases between. The CDR3 bases are TGCGCCAGCAGCCGGGACGGGACTCCCCACGAGCAGTACTTC. Its translation: CASSRDGTPHEQYF.

This clonotype came up many times. The rearrangement uses TRBV12-3 or TRBV12-4 and TRBJ2-1, with 8 bases identical to TRBD2. Losses at the gene ends were 3 bases for V and 0 bases for J; bases not matched to a gene: 4. This CDR3 is 16 amino acids long. The CDR3 spells CASSFAAGGSYNEQFF. In DNA form, the CDR3 reads TGTGCCAGCAGTTTCGCCGCGGGAGGCTCCTACAATGAGCAGTTCTTC.

A remark on this clonotype: The junction and the germline gene differ at one end; a read error may be behind it. V usage is TRBV20-1 and J usage is TRBJ2-2; 10 bases match TRBD1. Per germline, CDR1 DFQATT and CDR2 SNEGSKA (reference sequence). This CDR3 comprises 15 residues. CDR3 DNA: TGCAGTGCTAAAGACAGGGGGCCGGACACCGGGGAGCCGTTTTTT. Translated: CSAKDRGPDTGEPFF.

This clonotype was seen repeatedly, ten times or more. The chain is built from TRBV12-3 or TRBV12-4 and TRBJ2-6; TRBD2 agrees at 7 bases. This CDR3 is 15 amino acids long. V trimming: 6 bases; J trimming: 3 bases; junction bases outside the gene matches: 5. The CDR3 spells CASRLSSGGANVLTF. CDR3 sequence (DNA): TGTGCCAGCAGGCTATCTAGCGGTGGGGCCAACGTCCTGACTTTC.

This clonotype was counted a few times. Here the CDR3 DNA reads TGTGCCAGCAGCTTGGGAGGAACGACAGGGACCAGGGAGCTGTTTTTT. Translation gives CASSLGGTTGTRELFF. The V call is TRBV5-4, the J call TRBJ2-2; TRBD1 aligns across 7 bases. Germline lookup yields CDR1 SGHNT and CDR2 YYREEE (reference sequence). J was trimmed by 9 bases and V by 0 bases; bases with no gene match: 11. The CDR3 consists of 16 residues.

This clonotype has a count of ten or more. The CDR3 spells CSASQREVFHEQYF. CDR3 sequence (DNA): TGCAGTGCTAGTCAGCGGGAGGTGTTCCACGAGCAGTACTTC. The gene calls are TRBV20-1 and TRBJ2-7; TRBD2 matches 9 bases. CDR3 size: 14 residues. With 3 bases clipped from V and 5 bases from J, the junction kept 8 bases outside the gene matches. Germline CDR1 DFQATT, CDR2 SNEGSKA (reference sequence).

The chain recombines TRBV6-5 with TRBJ2-1, with TRBD1 matching over 7 bases. CDR1 is MNHEY and CDR2 is SVGAGI in the germline V gene. The junction had 10 bases not matched to a gene; V was cut back by 7 bases and J by 4 bases. The CDR3 sequence is 15 residues long. As DNA, the CDR3 is TGTGCCAGCATTTCGTTGGGACAGAATTACAATGAGCAGTTCTTC. Translation: CASISLGQNYNEQFF.